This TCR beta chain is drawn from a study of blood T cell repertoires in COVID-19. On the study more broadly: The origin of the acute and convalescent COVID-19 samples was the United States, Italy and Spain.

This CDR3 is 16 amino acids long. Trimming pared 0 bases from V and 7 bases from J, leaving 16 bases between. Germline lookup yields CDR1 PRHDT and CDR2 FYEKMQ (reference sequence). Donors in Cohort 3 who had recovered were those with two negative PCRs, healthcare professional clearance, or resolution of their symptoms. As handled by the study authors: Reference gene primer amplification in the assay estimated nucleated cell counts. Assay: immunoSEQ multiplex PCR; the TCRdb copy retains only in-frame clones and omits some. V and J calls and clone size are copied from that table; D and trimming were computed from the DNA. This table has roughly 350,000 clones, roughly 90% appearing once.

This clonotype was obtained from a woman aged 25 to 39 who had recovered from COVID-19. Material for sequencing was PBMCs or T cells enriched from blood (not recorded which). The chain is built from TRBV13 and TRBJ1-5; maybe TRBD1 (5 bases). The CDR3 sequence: CASSLGGEGARQPQHF. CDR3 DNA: TGTGCCAGCAGCTTAGGTGGGGAAGGGGCCAGACAGCCCCAGCATTTT.